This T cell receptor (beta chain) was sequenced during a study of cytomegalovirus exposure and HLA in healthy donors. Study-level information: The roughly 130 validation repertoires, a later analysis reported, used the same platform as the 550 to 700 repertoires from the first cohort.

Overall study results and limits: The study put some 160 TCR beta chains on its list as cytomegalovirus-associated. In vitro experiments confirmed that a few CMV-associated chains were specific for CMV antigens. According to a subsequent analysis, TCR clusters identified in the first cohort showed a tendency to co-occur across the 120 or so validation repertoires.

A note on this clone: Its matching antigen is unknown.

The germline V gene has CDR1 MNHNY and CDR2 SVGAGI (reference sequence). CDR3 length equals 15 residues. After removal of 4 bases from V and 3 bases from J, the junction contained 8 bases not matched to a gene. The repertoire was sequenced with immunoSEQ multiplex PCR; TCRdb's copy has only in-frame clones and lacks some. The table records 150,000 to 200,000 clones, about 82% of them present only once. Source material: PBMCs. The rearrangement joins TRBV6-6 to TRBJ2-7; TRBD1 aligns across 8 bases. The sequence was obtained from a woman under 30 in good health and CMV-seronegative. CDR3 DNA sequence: TGTGCCAGCAGTTCCGGGACAGGTAGTCTCTACGAGCAGTACTTC. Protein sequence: CASSSGTGSLYEQYF.